Given below is one T cell receptor (beta chain) in context. What it binds is not known. The sample comes from a study of CXCR3-negative and CXCR3-positive naive CD8 T cells. Study conclusions and caveats: Memory CD8+ T cell repertoires were far less diverse than both naive subsets. Naive cells used TRBV-TRBJ genes in much the same way whether CXCR3-negative or CXCR3-positive; memory cells did not. No difference in surface CD5 was seen between naive subsets, and TCR strength was inferred from TRB CDR3 properties. Against CXCR3-negative naive cells, CXCR3-positive naive cells showed more hydrophobic TRB CDR3s.

The CDR3 is 15 amino acids. The TRB cDNA libraries were prepared by 5' RACE with UMI labels. TCRdb reanalyzed the 5' RACE reads and collapses them to one entry per CDR3 protein, without DNA. This sample's clone table lists under 150,000 distinct CDR3 sequences. Definition of naive CD8+ T cells rested on a CD45RO-CCR7+CD27+CD95- profile. The TCR comes from a human donor in good health. Some clones in this sample may be carry-over from other donors' samples. V and J are TRBV12-3 or TRBV12-4 and TRBJ2-7; the D call from TCRdb, TRBD2, cannot be confirmed without DNA. The sequenced sample consisted of naive CXCR3+ CD8+ T cells from blood. Indicated subset: CD45RO-CCR7+CD27+CD95- naive CD8+ T cells expressing CXCR3 (TNR3+). The CDR3 reads CASSSFLAEIYEQYF.